The 26 T cell receptor beta chains below were found in one sample sequenced in a study of cytomegalovirus exposure and HLA in healthy donors. Vbeta (60) and Jbeta (13) primers were used in the PCR. Data came from immunoSEQ multiplex PCR; TCRdb stores just in-frame clones and leaves some out. Its table lists approximately 180,000 clones. Sequencing used PBMCs. The source of these receptors is a man younger than 40 in good health and CMV-seronegative.

This chain uses TRBV7-9 with TRBJ2-2; D possibly corresponds to TRBD2 (7 bases). CDR3 length equals 14 residues. V lost 11 bases and J 0 bases, leaving 13 bases between the germline ends. Germline V CDR1 and CDR2: SEHNR, FQNEAQ (reference sequence). Written as DNA, the CDR3 is TGTGCCGGGGGGGCAGTTGCGAACACCGGGGAGCTGTTTTTT. Amino acid sequence: CAGGAVANTGELFF.

The V and J genes are TRBV6-5 and TRBJ1-2; 11 bases are a match to TRBD1. Per germline, CDR1 MNHEY and CDR2 SVGAGI. The CDR3 is 16 amino acids. J gave up 3 bases and V 4 bases, and 7 bases lay outside the gene matches. CDR3 bases: TGTGCCAGCAGTTTTAGCCGGGACAGGGGGGACTATGGCTACACCTTC. Translation gives CASSFSRDRGDYGYTF.

The rearrangement uses TRBV6-5 and TRBJ2-7; TRBD1 matches at 7 bases. The V gene end was trimmed by 10 bases and the J gene end by 2 bases; junction bases not matched to a gene: 8. The CDR3 sequence is 13 residues long. Germline-derived CDR1 and CDR2 are MNHEY and SVGAGI. CDR3 sequence: CATGRDRPYEQYF. CDR3 in DNA: TGTGCCACGGGACGGGACAGACCCTACGAGCAGTACTTC.

The chain links TRBV7-2 to TRBJ2-5; TRBD1 is a possible D gene (5 bases). Deletions cut 2 bases from V and 7 bases from J, with 8 bases between. Germline lookup yields CDR1 SGHTA and CDR2 FQGNSA. This CDR3 contains 12 residues. The CDR3: CASSLMQGTQYF. In DNA form, the CDR3 reads TGTGCCAGCAGCTTAATGCAGGGGACCCAGTACTTC.

V gene TRBV30 combines with J gene TRBJ2-5; weak D call: TRBD2 (5 bases). The germline V gene encodes CDR1 GTSNPN and CDR2 SVGIG (reference sequence). Trimming took off 0 bases at V and 0 bases at J, with 14 bases between the two ends. This CDR3 contains 16 residues. CDR3 region: CAWSVPPFGNQETQYF. CDR3 in DNA: TGTGCCTGGAGTGTCCCGCCTTTCGGGAACCAAGAGACCCAGTACTTC.

J is TRBJ2-1 and V is TRBV29-1, with 10 bases identical to TRBD1. J was trimmed by 6 bases and V by 6 bases; bases with no gene match: 2. Germline V gene data show CDR1 as SQVTM and CDR2 as ANQGSEA. The CDR3 has 12 amino acids. CDR3 protein: CSVDRGGNEQFF. For the CDR3, the DNA is TGCAGCGTGGACAGGGGGGGCAATGAGCAGTTCTTC.

J is TRBJ2-1 and V is TRBV4-1; D perhaps matches TRBD1 (6 bases). The CDR3 extends over 16 amino acids. The germline CDR1 and CDR2 sequences are MGHRA and YSYEKL. V was trimmed by 2 bases and J by 6 bases, leaving 17 bases between them. This CDR3 is CASSQPGASRGNEQFF. In DNA form, the CDR3 reads TGCGCCAGCAGCCAACCTGGGGCTAGCAGGGGCAATGAGCAGTTCTTC.

The chain joins TRBV11-2 to TRBJ1-1; TRBD1 agrees at 8 bases. The CDR3 length is 14 residues. Germline V gives CDR1 SGHAT, CDR2 FQNNGV. After removal of 4 bases from V and 3 bases from J, the junction contained 4 bases not matched to a gene. The CDR3 is CASSWTGPDTEAFF. The CDR3 coding sequence is TGTGCCAGCAGCTGGACAGGGCCCGACACTGAAGCTTTCTTT.

The chain carries TRBV6-6 and TRBJ2-5; TRBD1 might be the D (5 bases). There are 12 residues in the CDR3. Germline CDR1 and CDR2: MNHNY and SVGAGI (reference sequence). The germline V and J ends were trimmed by 5 bases and 2 bases, with 6 bases remaining between them. DNA for the CDR3: TGTGCCAGCAGTCCAGGGCAAGAGACCCAGTACTTC. The encoded protein is CASSPGQETQYF.

This chain's CDR3 is CASSRWGSGSPYEQYF. The DNA of the CDR3 is TGTGCCAGCAGTCGCTGGGGAAGCGGGAGCCCCTACGAGCAGTACTTC. The chain recombines TRBV14 with TRBJ2-7, with 8 bases matching TRBD2. CDR1 and CDR2 (germline): SGHDN, FVKESK. The CDR3 extends over 16 amino acids. Trimming at V came to 6 bases and at J to 2 bases, leaving 12 bases not matched to a gene.

This sequence joins TRBV13 and TRBJ1-5; 10 bases line up with TRBD1. Per germline, CDR1 PRHDT and CDR2 FYEKMQ (reference sequence). V shed 0 bases, J shed 8 bases, and the junction held 10 bases outside the gene matches. The CDR3 length is 17 residues. The CDR3 reads CASSLGGDRGAGKPQHF. The CDR3 nucleotides read TGTGCCAGCAGCTTAGGCGGGGACAGGGGAGCGGGGAAGCCCCAGCATTTT.

The chain recombines TRBV11-3 with TRBJ2-5, with 15 bases matching TRBD2. V lost 5 bases to trimming and J lost 7 bases; unmatched junction nucleotides: 8. The CDR3 has 16 residues. Germline-derived CDR1 and CDR2 are SGHNT and YENEEA. This CDR3 reads CASSTRTSGGAGTQYF. The DNA for the CDR3 is TGTGCCAGCAGCACCCGGACTAGCGGGGGGGCGGGGACCCAGTACTTC.

V is TRBV6-5 and J is TRBJ1-1; 7 bases agree with TRBD1. Unmatched junction bases numbered 2, after V lost 1 base and J lost 0 bases. CDR3 length: 15 residues. Germline CDR1 and CDR2: MNHEY and SVGAGI. The CDR3 here is CASSYWGQMNTEAFF. In nucleotides, the CDR3 is TGTGCCAGCAGTTACTGGGGACAGATGAACACTGAAGCTTTCTTT.

The genes are TRBV11-2 and TRBJ2-7, with 11 bases matching TRBD1. In germline, CDR1 is SGHAT, CDR2 FQNNGV. Germline trimming cut 6 bases from V and 6 bases from J; bases unmatched to any gene: 4. This CDR3 has 13 amino acids. CDR3 coding DNA: TGTGCCAGCAGATGGACAGGGGGCTCCGAGCAGTACTTC. This gives the protein CASRWTGGSEQYF.

The genes are TRBV19 and TRBJ2-3; 9 nucleotides agree with TRBD2. Germline CDR1 is LNHDA and CDR2 is SQIVND (reference sequence). This CDR3 contains 13 residues. With V trimmed by 9 bases and J by 3 bases, 4 bases remained unmatched. The CDR3 region is CASGTSLTDTQYF. In DNA form, the CDR3 reads TGTGCCAGCGGGACTAGCTTGACAGATACGCAGTATTTT.

This sequence joins TRBV5-4 and TRBJ1-5; TRBD1 might be the D (5 bases). Trimming took off 4 bases at V and 7 bases at J, with 12 bases between the two ends. The germline gives CDR1 SGHNT, CDR2 YYREEE (reference sequence). The CDR3 has 13 residues. CDR3 amino acids: CASSVDSRQPQHF. The CDR3 DNA follows: TGTGCCAGCAGCGTCGACAGCCGGCAGCCCCAGCATTTT.

CDR3 loop: CAGAFYREMSGNTIYF. CDR3 in DNA: TGTGCCGGGGCTTTCTACAGGGAAATGAGTGGAAACACCATATATTTT. The chain is built from TRBV30 and TRBJ1-3; possibly TRBD1 for D (6 bases). The CDR3 is 16 residues long. The V gene lost 8 bases and the J gene lost 3 bases, with 23 bases spanning the gap. The germline V gene has CDR1 GTSNPN and CDR2 SVGIG (reference sequence).

The chain recombines TRBV10-3 with TRBJ1-5; D not resolved. The CDR3 length is 14 residues. Germline values: CDR1 ENHRY, CDR2 SYGVKD. Trimming stripped 6 bases from V and 4 bases from J, with 13 bases between. CDR3 nucleotide sequence: TGTGCCATCAGGGACTCCAAGGGAAATCAGCCCCAGCATTTT. This gives the protein CAIRDSKGNQPQHF.

The CDR3 DNA follows: TGTGCCAGCAGTTTTCCCCTCTCTGGAAACACCATATATTTT. It is translated as CASSFPLSGNTIYF. The V gene is TRBV28, the J gene TRBJ1-3; D not resolved. Between the trimmed V and J ends, which lost 3 bases and 0 bases, there was a span of 6 bases. Germline CDR1 MDHEN, CDR2 SYDVKM. The CDR3 consists of 14 residues.

The chain joins TRBV28 to TRBJ2-1; 10 positions agree with TRBD2. The ends lost 7 bases at V and 2 bases at J; junction bases unmatched: 2. The CDR3 runs to 14 residues. The germline gives CDR1 MDHEN, CDR2 SYDVKM. The CDR3 sequence: CASKLAGAYNEQFF. The CDR3 DNA follows: TGTGCCAGCAAGCTAGCGGGAGCCTACAATGAGCAGTTCTTC. Complete variable domain (other parts from reference TRBV28 and TRBJ2-1): DVKVTQSSRYLVKRTGEKVFLECVQDMDHENMFWYRQDPGLGLRLIYFSYDVKMKEKGDIPEGYSVSREKKERFSLILESASTNQTSMYLCASKLAGAYNEQFFGPGTRLTVL.

The rearrangement uses TRBV5-1 and TRBJ1-2, with D possibly being TRBD1 (6 bases). This CDR3 has 15 residues. Germline V lookup: CDR1 SGHRS, CDR2 YFSETQ. Trimming shortened V by 0 bases and J by 4 bases, and 13 bases separated the two germline ends. CDR3 region: CASSLANRETYGYTF. The CDR3 DNA follows: TGCGCCAGCAGCTTGGCCAACAGGGAGACCTATGGCTACACCTTC.

This chain links TRBV7-2 with TRBJ1-2; tentative D call: TRBD1 (6 bases). Trimming removed 5 bases from V and 11 bases from J, with 12 bases in between. CDR1 and CDR2 from the germline V gene are SGHTA and FQGNSA. The CDR3 is made up of 11 amino acids. In DNA form, the CDR3 reads TGTGCCAGCAGCGCACAGGGTGGGTACACCTTC. Residues: CASSAQGGYTF.

CDR3 DNA sequence: TGTGCCAGCAGGAGCGACGGTACAACTAATGAAAAACTGTTTTTT. Amino acid sequence: CASRSDGTTNEKLFF. The rearrangement links TRBV2 to TRBJ1-4; D unresolved. Looked up from germline, CDR1 is SNHLY and CDR2 is FYNNEI. The CDR3 loop spans 15 amino acids. Trimming removed 6 bases at V and 0 bases at J, with 11 bases between. Full variable domain (rest looked up from reference TRBV2 and TRBJ1-4): EPEVTQTPSHQVTQMGQEVILRCVPISNHLYFYWYRQILGQKVEFLVSFYNNEISEKSEIFDDQFSVERPDGSNFTLKIRSTKLEDSAMYFCASRSDGTTNEKLFFGSGTQLSVL.

The CDR3 bases are TGCGCCAGCAGAGGTCCGGGGATGTACGAGCAGTACTTC. Translating it yields CASRGPGMYEQYF. This rearrangement joins TRBV10-1 to TRBJ2-7; tentatively, D is TRBD2 (5 bases). Deletions cut 6 bases from V and 4 bases from J, with 13 bases between. Germline CDR1 is WNHNN and CDR2 is SYGVQD (reference sequence). CDR3 length equals 13 residues.

This chain connects TRBV13 to TRBJ1-1; D gene unclear. The CDR3 has 13 amino acids. Deletions cut 3 bases from V and 4 bases from J, with 9 bases between. CDR1 PRHDT and CDR2 FYEKMQ come from the germline V gene (reference sequence). CDR3 region: CASSFLEVTEAFF. CDR3 DNA sequence: TGTGCCAGCAGCTTTTTAGAGGTCACTGAAGCTTTCTTT.

The rearrangement links TRBV4-1 to TRBJ2-3; possibly TRBD2 for D (6 bases). The CDR3 totals 14 residues. Trimming stripped 8 bases from V and 1 base from J, with 13 bases between. Germline V gives CDR1 MGHRA, CDR2 YSYEKL. The CDR3 DNA follows: TGCGCCAGCGCTAGGGGAGGTGGCACAGATACGCAGTATTTT. Residues: CASARGGGTDTQYF.